Below, 27 T cell receptor beta chains from the same sample are listed, as sequenced in a study of T cell responses to AZD1222 COVID-19 vaccine. Sequencing was performed with immunoSEQ multiplex PCR; in TCRdb, only in-frame clones are kept and a portion is missing. The table lists about 120,000 clones, around 88% of them singletons, with over 8.5% in the top ten. Sequencing was performed on peripheral blood, taken on day 0 of AZD1222 vaccination. Receptors originate from an adult in good health.

Only a few counts were recorded for this clone. The V gene is TRBV27, the J gene TRBJ1-6; 8 bases map to TRBD1. V shed 2 bases, J shed 0 bases, and the junction held 3 bases outside the gene matches. The CDR3 has 17 amino acids. CDR1 is MNHEY, CDR2 SMNVEV, per germline (reference sequence). CDR3 in amino acids: CASSLSTGGSYNSPLHF. The CDR3 DNA follows: TGTGCCAGCAGTTTAAGCACAGGGGGCTCCTATAATTCACCCCTCCACTTT.

This chain links TRBV7-2 with TRBJ1-2; D is ambiguous. Germline loops: CDR1 SGHTA, CDR2 FQGNSA. The V end lost 5 bases, the J end lost 4 bases, and 14 bases lay between the germline ends. The CDR3 runs 14 residues. CDR3 sequence reads: CASSPLGGPYGYTF. The CDR3 bases are TGTGCCAGCAGCCCTCTGGGAGGGCCCTATGGCTACACCTTC.

The chain is built from TRBV4-2 and TRBJ1-2, with a weak D call TRBD1 (5 bases). Trimming left V 3 bases short and J 2 bases short, with 13 bases between. The CDR3 covers 15 residues. The germline gives CDR1 LGHNA, CDR2 YNFKEQ. The CDR3: CASSHAGPTNYGYTF. The CDR3 region has the DNA TGTGCCAGCAGCCATGCAGGGCCCACAAACTATGGCTACACCTTC.

The rearrangement uses TRBV29-1 and TRBJ1-2, with unresolved D. Germline loops: CDR1 SQVTM, CDR2 ANQGSEA. The CDR3 extends over 11 amino acids. The germline V and J ends were trimmed by 0 bases and 8 bases, with 7 bases remaining between them. The CDR3 spells CSVEDAGGYTF. The CDR3 DNA follows: TGCAGCGTTGAAGATGCCGGCGGCTACACCTTC.

By its share, this clone is large. The rearrangement links TRBV6-5 to TRBJ2-7, with D possibly matching TRBD1 (5 bases). This CDR3 spans 14 amino acids. Germline CDR1 and CDR2: MNHEY and SVGAGI. V lost 2 bases and J 0 bases, leaving 8 bases between the germline ends. CDR3 loop: CASSYGAYSYEQYF. CDR3 in DNA: TGTGCCAGCAGTTACGGGGCCTACTCCTACGAGCAGTACTTC.

The chain employs TRBV12-3 or TRBV12-4 and TRBJ2-7; D not resolved. This CDR3 spans 12 amino acids. V lost 3 bases and J 4 bases, leaving 7 bases between the germline ends. CDR3 in amino acids: CASSFGLYEQYF. The CDR3 DNA sequence: TGTGCCAGCAGTTTTGGCCTGTACGAGCAGTACTTC.

In nucleotides, the CDR3 is TGTGCCAGCAGAAGGGCAGACTTTAGCAATCAGCCCCAGCATTTT. This encodes CASRRADFSNQPQHF. V and J are TRBV2 and TRBJ1-5; D is unresolved. Germline CDR1 is SNHLY and CDR2 is FYNNEI. V lost 6 bases to trimming and J lost 0 bases, with 12 bases between them. The CDR3 consists of 15 residues. Full variable domain (outside the CDR3, taken from reference TRBV2 and TRBJ1-5): EPEVTQTPSHQVTQMGQEVILRCVPISNHLYFYWYRQILGQKVEFLVSFYNNEISEKSEIFDDQFSVERPDGSNFTLKIRSTKLEDSAMYFCASRRADFSNQPQHFGDGTRLSIL.

This rearrangement joins TRBV6-5 to TRBJ1-5, with D unclear. V shed 7 bases and J shed 2 bases, with 12 bases lying between them. The CDR3 length is 14 residues. Germline lookup yields CDR1 MNHEY and CDR2 SVGAGI. The CDR3 loop is CASTSGFGNQPQHF. CDR3 DNA sequence: TGTGCCAGCACGTCAGGATTTGGCAATCAGCCCCAGCATTTT.

The chain employs TRBV11-3 and TRBJ2-3, with D perhaps matching TRBD1 (5 bases). The CDR3 is 13 amino acids. V was clipped by 5 bases and J by 3 bases, with 9 bases between them. Per the germline V gene, CDR1 is SGHNT and CDR2 is YENEEA. The chain's CDR3 is CASSLPGTDTQYF. CDR3 nucleotide sequence: TGTGCCAGCAGCCTCCCAGGGACAGATACGCAGTATTTT.

The CDR3 loop reads CASSAKQGTLSREAFF. DNA for the CDR3: TGTGCCAGCAGCGCGAAACAGGGGACGCTATCCCGTGAAGCTTTCTTT. This sequence joins TRBV5-4 and TRBJ1-1; 7 bases map to TRBD1. Trimming at V came to 4 bases and at J to 7 bases, leaving 16 bases not matched to a gene. This CDR3 has 16 residues. CDR1 is SGHNT and CDR2 is YYREEE in the germline V gene (reference sequence).

The V call is TRBV6-5, the J call TRBJ1-1, with D unclear. This CDR3 spans 13 amino acids. V dropped 7 bases and J dropped 1 base, with 10 bases sitting between them. Germline CDR1 reads MNHEY; CDR2 reads SVGAGI. The CDR3 DNA reads TGTGCCAGCACCGAGGTAGAGAACACTGAAGCTTTCTTT. It encodes CASTEVENTEAFF.

The chain has TRBV7-3 and TRBJ1-2; 7 bases are shared with TRBD1. The V and J ends lost 0 bases and 8 bases, in that order; junction bases with no gene match: 9. Germline V lookup: CDR1 SGHTA, CDR2 FQGTGA. This CDR3 has 15 residues. The CDR3 DNA reads TGTGCCAGCAGCTTAACTAAGACAGGGTTAGAGGGCTACACCTTC. Protein product: CASSLTKTGLEGYTF.

V gene TRBV28 combines with J gene TRBJ2-7; the D gene could be TRBD1 or TRBD2 (5 bases each). CDR1 is MDHEN and CDR2 is SYDVKM in the germline V gene. The ends were cut back, 4 bases at V and 9 bases at J, with 16 bases in the middle. The CDR3 extends over 13 amino acids. The CDR3 nucleotides are TGTGCCAGCAGTTCCGGGACGGCCTTCGGGCAGTACTTC. This gives the protein CASSSGTAFGQYF.

The rearrangement uses TRBV7-8 and TRBJ2-1, with TRBD2 matching 13 bases. This CDR3 has 16 residues. The J segment lost 8 bases and the V segment lost 4 bases, leaving 8 bases of the junction unmatched. CDR1 is SGHVS, CDR2 FQNEAQ, per germline. The CDR3: CASSYRLAGGVDEQFF. The CDR3 bases are TGTGCCAGCAGCTACCGACTAGCGGGGGGAGTAGATGAGCAGTTCTTC. Complete variable domain (other parts from reference TRBV7-8 and TRBJ2-1): GAGVSQSPRYKVAKRGQDVALRCDPISGHVSLFWYQQALGQGPEFLTYFQNEAQLDKSGLPSDRFFAERPEGSVSTLKIQRTQQEDSAVYLCASSYRLAGGVDEQFFGPGTRLTVL.

The CDR3 spells CASRTGNYYGYTF. CDR3 DNA sequence: TGTGCCAGCAGGACAGGGAATTACTATGGCTACACCTTC. The chain joins TRBV27 to TRBJ1-2; 7 nucleotides match TRBD1. V lost 6 bases and J lost 3; bases outside the gene matches: 4. This CDR3 is 13 amino acids long. Looked up from germline, CDR1 is MNHEY and CDR2 is SMNVEV (reference sequence).

The chain carries TRBV5-8 and TRBJ1-1; TRBD1 might be the D (5 bases). Trimming shortened V by 2 bases and J by 1 base, and 9 bases separated the two germline ends. The CDR3 runs to 14 residues. Germline assignment: CDR1 SGHTS and CDR2 YDEGEE. The CDR3 here is CASSFQGPNTEAFF. CDR3 in DNA: TGTGCCAGCAGCTTCCAGGGACCGAACACTGAAGCTTTCTTT.

V and J are TRBV10-3 and TRBJ2-3, with D perhaps being TRBD1 or TRBD2 (5 bases each). Germline V lookup: CDR1 ENHRY, CDR2 SYGVKD. The ends were cut back, 2 bases at V and 6 bases at J, with 18 bases in the middle. CDR3 length equals 16 residues. The DNA of the CDR3 is TGTGCCATCAGTGAGCCGGGATCAGCCGAGGGGGATACGCAGTATTTT. Its translation: CAISEPGSAEGDTQYF.

The V and J genes are TRBV7-2 and TRBJ1-6; D not resolved. CDR3 length equals 14 residues. V was cut by 2 bases and J by 8 bases, with 10 bases left in between. The germline V gene has CDR1 SGHTA and CDR2 FQGNSA. This CDR3 is CASSLNQEYSPLHF. The CDR3 nucleotides are TGTGCCAGCAGCTTAAATCAGGAATATTCACCCCTCCACTTT.

The chain joins TRBV30 to TRBJ1-2; maybe TRBD1 (6 bases). Trimming cost V 0 bases and J 4 bases, with 15 bases left between them. CDR1 and CDR2 (germline): GTSNPN, SVGIG (reference sequence). This CDR3 has 15 amino acids. CDR3 sequence (DNA): TGTGCCTGGAGTGTATCAAAGGGGGGTAGCTATGGCTACACCTTC. It is translated as CAWSVSKGGSYGYTF.

The chain carries TRBV30 and TRBJ1-2, with D maybe TRBD1 (5 bases). This CDR3 spans 15 amino acids. The V end lost 0 bases, the J end lost 4 bases, and 15 bases lay between the germline ends. Germline CDR1 and CDR2: GTSNPN and SVGIG (reference sequence). The CDR3 loop reads CAWSVQGAATYGYTF. CDR3 DNA sequence: TGTGCCTGGAGTGTACAAGGGGCAGCTACCTATGGCTACACCTTC.

The chain combines TRBV6-5 with TRBJ1-3; D call uncertain. The V gene lost 5 bases and the J gene lost 0 bases, with 8 bases spanning the gap. The CDR3 is 14 residues long. Germline CDR1 is MNHEY and CDR2 is SVGAGI. DNA of the CDR3: TGTGCCAGCAGTAAGGATTTCTCTGGAAACACCATATATTTT. Translating it yields CASSKDFSGNTIYF.

CDR3 protein: CASSLLAGGPEQFF. CDR3 in DNA: TGCGCCAGCAGCTTACTAGCGGGAGGGCCCGAGCAGTTCTTC. J is TRBJ2-1 and V is TRBV5-1; 13 positions agree with TRBD2. The CDR3 consists of 14 residues. V shed 2 bases, J shed 10 bases, and the junction held 3 bases outside the gene matches. Germline V CDR1 and CDR2: SGHRS, YFSETQ.

This chain links TRBV3-1 (or the pseudogene TRBV3-2) with TRBJ1-2; D may be TRBD1 (6 bases). V lost 0 bases, J lost 0 bases, and 11 bases lay in between. The germline V gene has CDR1 LGHDT and CDR2 YNNKEL (reference sequence). The CDR3 is 16 amino acids. CDR3 in amino acids: CASSQDRTASNYGYTF. The CDR3, as DNA: TGTGCCAGCAGCCAAGATAGGACAGCCTCTAACTATGGCTACACCTTC.

To note about this clone: This specimen includes other DNA sequences encoding the same CDR3. This chain uses TRBV20-1 with TRBJ1-2; D is unresolved. V was shortened by 7 bases and J by 8 bases, with 8 bases between the two germline ends. The CDR3 sequence is 9 residues long. Per the germline V gene, CDR1 is DFQATT and CDR2 is SNEGSKA (reference sequence). DNA for the CDR3: TGCAGTGTAAGGGAGGGCTACACCTTC. Its translation is CSVREGYTF.

This clone was detected once. The chain joins TRBV3-1 (or the pseudogene TRBV3-2) to TRBJ1-4; no firm D call. Trimming pared 1 base from V and 12 bases from J, leaving 9 bases between. Germline V gives CDR1 LGHDT, CDR2 YNNKEL (reference sequence). The CDR3 sequence is 12 residues long. The CDR3 DNA reads TGTGCCAGCAGCCAAGTTAATAGGGAACTGTTTTTT. The encoded protein is CASSQVNRELFF.

V gene TRBV15 combines with J gene TRBJ2-3; the D call may be TRBD1 or TRBD2 (5 bases each). Germline CDR1 reads LNHNV; CDR2 reads YYDKDF (reference sequence). The length of the CDR3 is 16 residues. V lost 0 bases and J lost 2, with 12 bases in between. CDR3 sequence (DNA): TGTGCCACCAGCAGAGAGAGGGGACCCGCCACAGATACGCAGTATTTT. Amino acid sequence: CATSRERGPATDTQYF. Drawing the rest from reference TRBV15 and TRBJ2-3, the complete variable domain is DAMVIQNPRYQVTQFGKPVTLSCSQTLNHNVMYWYQQKSSQAPKLLFHYYDKDFNNEADTPDNFQSRRPNTSFCFLDIRSPGLGDTAMYLCATSRERGPATDTQYFGPGTRLTVL.

This clone has just a few counts. The chain uses TRBV3-1 (or the pseudogene TRBV3-2) and TRBJ2-1; TRBD2 agrees at 11 bases. Germline V gives CDR1 LGHDT, CDR2 YNNKEL (reference sequence). The V segment lost 3 bases and the J segment 5 bases; nucleotides outside the gene matches: 0. This CDR3 is built from 14 residues. The CDR3 DNA is TGTGCCAGCAGCCAGGGACTAGCGGACAATGAGCAGTTCTTC. Protein product: CASSQGLADNEQFF.